The 12 T cell receptor beta chains given below trace back to one sample, sequenced in a study of cytomegalovirus exposure and HLA in healthy donors (dated by TCRdb to 2015 to 2018). Library construction relied on the immunoSEQ multiplex PCR assay. A mixture of 60 forward primers for TCR Vbeta segments and 13 reverse primers for TCR Jbeta segments was used in the multiplex PCR. TCRdb stores this immuneACCESS table with in-frame sequences only. Part of the clones is absent; in the studies checked, under half of the shortfall reflects unresolved V genes, and no reason is known for the rest. Recorded for this sample are around 170,000 clones; over 70% of them occurred a single time. The biggest ten clones account for 7% of the sample. The specimen was PBMCs. Receptors were obtained from a middle-aged woman in good health and CMV-seropositive.

V and J are TRBV10-3 and TRBJ2-4; TRBD1 aligns across 9 bases. This CDR3 has 13 amino acids. CDR1 and CDR2 from the germline V gene are ENHRY and SYGVKD. V trimming: 6 bases; J trimming: 12 bases; junction bases outside the gene matches: 9. The CDR3 is CAISQDRGAPQYF. The CDR3 DNA reads TGTGCCATCAGCCAGGACAGGGGTGCTCCTCAGTACTTC.

The V and J genes are TRBV2 and TRBJ2-7, with a tentative D call TRBD1 (6 bases). Germline V gives CDR1 SNHLY, CDR2 FYNNEI. Trimming pared 8 bases from V and 0 bases from J, leaving 14 bases between. The CDR3 contains 14 residues. CDR3 DNA sequence: TGTGCCAGCCTACCTAGGGGGAGCTCCTACGAGCAGTACTTC. It specifies CASLPRGSSYEQYF.

The V gene is TRBV5-6, the J gene TRBJ1-2; weak D call: TRBD1 (5 bases). This CDR3 contains 13 residues. Trimming took off 3 bases at V and 4 bases at J, with 10 bases between the two ends. Germline CDR1 SGHDT, CDR2 YYEEEE. The CDR3 is CASSSAGGYGYTF. For the CDR3, the DNA is TGTGCCAGCAGCTCCGCCGGGGGCTATGGCTACACCTTC.

The genes are TRBV7-9 and TRBJ2-7; 9 bases fit TRBD2. V dropped 2 bases and J dropped 5; count of bases not matched to a gene: 13. The CDR3 has 17 residues. The germline V gene has CDR1 SEHNR and CDR2 FQNEAQ (reference sequence). The CDR3 reads CASSLKGGGDGRNEQYF. CDR3 bases: TGTGCCAGCAGCTTAAAAGGCGGGGGGGATGGTCGAAACGAGCAGTACTTC.

The chain carries TRBV7-9 and TRBJ2-5; perhaps TRBD2 as D (5 bases). Germline CDR1 is SEHNR and CDR2 is FQNEAQ (reference sequence). The germline V and J ends were trimmed by 7 bases and 1 base, with 10 bases remaining between them. This CDR3 spans 13 amino acids. CDR3 residues: CASIERSQETQYF. DNA of the CDR3: TGTGCCAGCATCGAGCGGTCCCAAGAGACCCAGTACTTC.

The J gene is TRBJ2-1, the V gene TRBV11-1; D possibly corresponds to TRBD2 (5 bases). This CDR3 contains 15 residues. Germline V CDR1 and CDR2: SGHAT, FQDESV (reference sequence). Trimming pared 5 bases from V and 9 bases from J, leaving 20 bases between. The CDR3 DNA reads TGTGCCAGCAGCCAACCTCTCGGGGTTGGGCCTGAGCAGTTCTTC. Its protein is CASSQPLGVGPEQFF.

This rearrangement joins TRBV14 to TRBJ1-1; TRBD1 might be the D (6 bases). This CDR3 has 13 amino acids. The germline V gene has CDR1 SGHDN and CDR2 FVKESK. Trimming took 4 bases from V and 3 from J, leaving 9 bases between them. CDR3 amino acids: CASSRQAYTEAFF. The CDR3 DNA reads as TGTGCCAGCAGCCGACAGGCCTACACTGAAGCTTTCTTT.

The chain links TRBV12-5 to TRBJ2-2, with D maybe TRBD2 (5 bases). Trimming pared 6 bases from V and 5 bases from J, leaving 13 bases between. Looked up from germline, CDR1 is LGHNT and CDR2 is FRNRAP. The CDR3 is 14 amino acids. As DNA, the CDR3 is TGTGCTAGTGGCGATTACGGGGTAACCGGGGAGCTGTTTTTT. This gives the protein CASGDYGVTGELFF.

The table lists this clone with a few counts. This rearrangement joins TRBV11-3 to TRBJ2-1, with a weak D call TRBD2 (5 bases). Trimming removed 7 bases at V and 12 bases at J, with 22 bases between. The CDR3 totals 14 residues. Germline V gene data show CDR1 as SGHNT and CDR2 as YENEEA. CDR3 in DNA: TGTGCCAGCACCGCCCTTAGATCCGGGGAAGGGCAGTTCTTC. Amino acids: CASTALRSGEGQFF.

The chain uses TRBV5-4 and TRBJ1-1; the D is unclear. Trimming removed 4 bases at V and 0 bases at J, with 16 bases between. The CDR3 has 16 amino acids. Germline CDR1 and CDR2: SGHNT and YYREEE (reference sequence). The DNA for the CDR3 is TGTGCCAGCAGCCCCACCGTTAGCCTAATGAACACTGAAGCTTTCTTT. Its translation is CASSPTVSLMNTEAFF.

This chain connects TRBV27 to TRBJ2-4, with a tentative D call TRBD1 (6 bases). With 8 bases removed from V and 9 bases from J, the gap between germline ends came to 14 bases. There are 12 residues in the CDR3. Germline values: CDR1 MNHEY, CDR2 SMNVEV (reference sequence). Here the CDR3 DNA reads TGTGCCAGCGGAGTGGTAGGGGGCATTCAGTACTTC. Amino acids: CASGVVGGIQYF.

V usage is TRBV27 and J usage is TRBJ1-1; 8 bases agree with TRBD1. Trimming removed 3 bases from V and 3 bases from J; junction bases left unmatched: 3. Germline lookup yields CDR1 MNHEY and CDR2 SMNVEV (reference sequence). The CDR3 consists of 14 residues. In DNA, the CDR3 is TGTGCCAGCAGTTTTTGGGGACAGGACACTGAAGCTTTCTTT. Translating it yields CASSFWGQDTEAFF.